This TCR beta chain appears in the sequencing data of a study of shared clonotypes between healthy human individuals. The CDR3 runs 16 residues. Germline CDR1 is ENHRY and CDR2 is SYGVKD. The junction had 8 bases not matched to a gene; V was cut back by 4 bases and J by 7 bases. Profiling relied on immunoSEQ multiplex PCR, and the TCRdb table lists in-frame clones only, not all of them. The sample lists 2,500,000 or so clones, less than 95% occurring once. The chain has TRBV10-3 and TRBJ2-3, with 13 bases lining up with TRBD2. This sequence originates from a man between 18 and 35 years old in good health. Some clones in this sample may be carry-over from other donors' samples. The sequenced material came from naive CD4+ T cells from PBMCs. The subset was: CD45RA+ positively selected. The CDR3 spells CAISGTGLAGANTQYF. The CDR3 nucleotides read TGTGCCATCAGTGGGACTGGACTAGCGGGAGCAAATACGCAGTATTTT.